A single sample is the source of the 6 T cell receptor beta chains below, sequenced in a study of shared clonotypes between healthy human individuals. Clones were read by immunoSEQ multiplex PCR, and TCRdb kept only the in-frame ones, dropping some. The repertoire holds 300,000 to 400,000 clones, with approximately 79% as singletons. Source material: memory CD4+ T cells sorted from blood. Subset here: CD45RA-negative fraction. Every receptor here comes from a man aged 25 to 40 in good health.

This clone was picked up many times. The rearrangement uses TRBV7-2 and TRBJ2-7; 7 positions match TRBD1. Germline assignment: CDR1 SGHTA and CDR2 FQGNSA. The V and J ends lost 7 bases and 7 bases, in that order; junction bases with no gene match: 13. The CDR3 is 14 amino acids. CDR3: CASTPLGGSGEQYF. CDR3 sequence (DNA): TGTGCCAGCACCCCCTTAGGGGGCTCGGGGGAGCAGTACTTC. Looking up the rest from reference TRBV7-2 and TRBJ2-7 gives the full variable domain: GAGVSQSPSNKVTEKGKDVELRCDPISGHTALYWYRQSLGQGLEFLIYFQGNSAPDKSGLPSDRFSAERTGGSVSTLTIQRTQQEDSAVYLCASTPLGGSGEQYFGPGTRLTVT.

The chain combines TRBV19 with TRBJ2-1; no clear D. Germline V CDR1 and CDR2: LNHDA, SQIVND (reference sequence). There are 13 residues in the CDR3. Trimming pared 4 bases from V and 4 bases from J, leaving 8 bases between. CDR3 DNA sequence: TGTGCCAGTAGTAATCCACCATACAATGAGCAGTTCTTC. Translating gives CASSNPPYNEQFF.

This clone was seen ten or more times. The rearrangement uses TRBV25-1 and TRBJ1-4; D might be TRBD1 (5 bases). The CDR3 extends over 16 amino acids. Germline loops: CDR1 MGHDK, CDR2 SYGVNS. V shed 1 base and J shed 5 bases, with 14 bases lying between them. For the CDR3, the DNA is TGTGCCAGCAGTGAATTTCGGACACCATTAAATGAAAAACTGTTTTTT. Translating it yields CASSEFRTPLNEKLFF.

J is TRBJ2-5 and V is TRBV19; 9 nucleotides match TRBD1. Looked up from germline, CDR1 is LNHDA and CDR2 is SQIVND (reference sequence). V gave up 6 bases and J gave up 5 bases; unmatched junction bases: 13. CDR3 length: 16 residues. The CDR3 reads CASSQPVGQGSETQYF. CDR3 coding DNA: TGTGCCAGTAGCCAACCGGTGGGACAGGGATCGGAGACCCAGTACTTC.

This CDR3 is CASSYEQGAPDTQYF. In nucleotides, the CDR3 is TGTGCCAGCAGTTACGAGCAGGGGGCCCCAGATACGCAGTATTTT. The chain uses TRBV6-5 and TRBJ2-3, with 8 bases that match TRBD1. V dropped 2 bases and J dropped 4; count of bases not matched to a gene: 5. Germline V gene sequence: CDR1 MNHEY, CDR2 SVGAGI. The CDR3 is made up of 15 amino acids.

V is TRBV11-2 and J is TRBJ1-2; unclear D gene. CDR1 is SGHAT and CDR2 is FQNNGV in the germline V gene. This CDR3 is built from 18 residues. V dropped 5 bases and J dropped 3 bases, with 25 bases sitting between them. The CDR3 sequence is CASSQEFQLARDDYGYTF. The CDR3 DNA sequence: TGTGCCAGCAGCCAAGAATTCCAACTAGCCCGGGATGACTATGGCTACACCTTC.